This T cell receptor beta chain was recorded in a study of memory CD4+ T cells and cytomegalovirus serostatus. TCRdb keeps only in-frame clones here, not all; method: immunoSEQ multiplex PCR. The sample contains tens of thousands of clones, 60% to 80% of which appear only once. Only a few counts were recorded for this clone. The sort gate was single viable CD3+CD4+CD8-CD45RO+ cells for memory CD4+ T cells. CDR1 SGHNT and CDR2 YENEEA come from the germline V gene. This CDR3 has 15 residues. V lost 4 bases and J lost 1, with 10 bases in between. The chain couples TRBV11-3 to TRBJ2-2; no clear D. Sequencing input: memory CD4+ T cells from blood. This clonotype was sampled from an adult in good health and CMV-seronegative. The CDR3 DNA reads TGTGCCAGCAGCTCTGCTGGGGAGAACACCGGGGAGCTGTTTTTT. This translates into CASSSAGENTGELFF.